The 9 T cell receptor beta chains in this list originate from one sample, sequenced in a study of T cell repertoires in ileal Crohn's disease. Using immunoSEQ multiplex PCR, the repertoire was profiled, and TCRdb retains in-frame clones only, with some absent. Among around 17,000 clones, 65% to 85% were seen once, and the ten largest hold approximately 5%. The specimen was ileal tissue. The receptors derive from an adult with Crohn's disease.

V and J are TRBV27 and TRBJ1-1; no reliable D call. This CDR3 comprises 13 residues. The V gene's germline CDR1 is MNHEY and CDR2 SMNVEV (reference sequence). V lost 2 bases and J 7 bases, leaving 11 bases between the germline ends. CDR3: CASSLGQAFEAFF. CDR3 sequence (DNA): TGTGCCAGCAGTTTAGGCCAGGCCTTTGAAGCTTTCTTT.

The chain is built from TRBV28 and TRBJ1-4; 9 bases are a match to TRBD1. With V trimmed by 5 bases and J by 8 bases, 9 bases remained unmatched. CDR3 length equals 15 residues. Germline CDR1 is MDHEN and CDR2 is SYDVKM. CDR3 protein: CASSTWTGAGEKLFF. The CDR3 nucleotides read TGTGCCAGCAGTACTTGGACAGGGGCAGGGGAAAAACTGTTTTTT.

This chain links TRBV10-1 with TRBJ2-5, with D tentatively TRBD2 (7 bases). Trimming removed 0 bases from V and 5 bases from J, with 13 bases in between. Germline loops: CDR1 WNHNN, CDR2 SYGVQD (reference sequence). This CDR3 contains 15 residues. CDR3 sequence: CASSESGGPEETQYF. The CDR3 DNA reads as TGCGCCAGCAGTGAGTCGGGGGGGCCGGAGGAGACCCAGTACTTC.

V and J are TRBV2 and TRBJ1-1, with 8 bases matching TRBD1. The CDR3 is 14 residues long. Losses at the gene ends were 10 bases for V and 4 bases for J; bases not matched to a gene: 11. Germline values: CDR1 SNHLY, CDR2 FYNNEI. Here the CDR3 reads CATKKDRVITEAFF. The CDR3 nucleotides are TGTGCCACCAAAAAGGACAGGGTAATCACTGAAGCTTTCTTT.

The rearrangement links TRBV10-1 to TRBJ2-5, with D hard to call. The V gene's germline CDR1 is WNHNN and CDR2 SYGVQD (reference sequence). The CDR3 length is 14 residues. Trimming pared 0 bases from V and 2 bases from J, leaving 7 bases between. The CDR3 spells CASSESPTQETQYF. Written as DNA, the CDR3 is TGCGCCAGCAGTGAGTCCCCAACTCAAGAGACCCAGTACTTC.

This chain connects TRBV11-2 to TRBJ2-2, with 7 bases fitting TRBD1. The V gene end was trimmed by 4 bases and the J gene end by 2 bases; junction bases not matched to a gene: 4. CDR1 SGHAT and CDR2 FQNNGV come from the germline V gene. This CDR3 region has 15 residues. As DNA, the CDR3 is TGTGCCAGCAGCTCGACAGGGATCAACACCGGGGAGCTGTTTTTT. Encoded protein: CASSSTGINTGELFF.

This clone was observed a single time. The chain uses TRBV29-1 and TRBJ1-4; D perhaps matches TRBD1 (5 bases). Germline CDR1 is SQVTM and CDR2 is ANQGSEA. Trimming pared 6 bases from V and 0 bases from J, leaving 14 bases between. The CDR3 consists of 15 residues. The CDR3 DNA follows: TGCAGCGTCAACCGGGGGGGTGCAACTAATGAAAAACTGTTTTTT. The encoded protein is CSVNRGGATNEKLFF.

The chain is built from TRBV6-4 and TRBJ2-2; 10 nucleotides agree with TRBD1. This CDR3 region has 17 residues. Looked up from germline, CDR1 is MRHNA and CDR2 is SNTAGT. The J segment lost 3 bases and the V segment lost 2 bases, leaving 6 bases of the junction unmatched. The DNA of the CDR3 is TGTGCCAGCAGTGACCAGGGCGGGACAGGGGACACCGGGGAGCTGTTTTTT. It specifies CASSDQGGTGDTGELFF.

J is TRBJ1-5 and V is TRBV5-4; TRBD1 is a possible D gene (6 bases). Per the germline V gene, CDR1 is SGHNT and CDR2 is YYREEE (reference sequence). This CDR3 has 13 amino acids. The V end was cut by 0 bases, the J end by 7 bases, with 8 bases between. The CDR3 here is CASSLEGGQPQHF. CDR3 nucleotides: TGTGCCAGCAGCTTGGAGGGGGGGCAGCCCCAGCATTTT.